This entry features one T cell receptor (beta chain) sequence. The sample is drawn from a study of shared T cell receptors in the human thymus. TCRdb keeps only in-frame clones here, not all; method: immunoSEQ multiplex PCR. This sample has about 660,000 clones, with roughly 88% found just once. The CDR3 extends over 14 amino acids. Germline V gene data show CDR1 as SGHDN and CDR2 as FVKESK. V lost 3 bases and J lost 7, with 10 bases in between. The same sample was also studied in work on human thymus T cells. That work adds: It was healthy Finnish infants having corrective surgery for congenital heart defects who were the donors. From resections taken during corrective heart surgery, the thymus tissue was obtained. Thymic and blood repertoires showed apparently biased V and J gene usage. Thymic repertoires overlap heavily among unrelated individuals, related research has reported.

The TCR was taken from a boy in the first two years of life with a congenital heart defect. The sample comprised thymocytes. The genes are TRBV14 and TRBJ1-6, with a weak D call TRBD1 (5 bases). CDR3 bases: TGTGCCAGCAGCCAGGAGACAGTCAATTCACCCCTCCACTTT. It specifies CASSQETVNSPLHF.